This entry concerns a single T cell receptor (beta chain). Its antigen is undetermined. This table comes from immunoSEQ multiplex PCR, and its TCRdb copy is limited to in-frame clones, with some not included. Of some 61,000 clones listed, around 97% are singletons. The data are from a study of cytomegalovirus exposure and HLA in healthy donors. Study at large: The platform used for the 120 validation repertoires matched that of the 650 to 750 first-cohort repertoires, a later analysis reported. General study findings and limits: Specificity of a few CMV-associated chains for CMV antigens was verified in vitro.

The specimen sequenced was PBMCs. The receptor's source is a woman aged 18-29 years in good health and CMV-seropositive.

The CDR3 reads CASSARTRASGRGETQYF. The CDR3 DNA sequence: TGTGCCAGCAGTGCTCGGACAAGGGCTAGCGGGAGAGGAGAGACCCAGTACTTC. The chain links TRBV28 to TRBJ2-5; 10 bases match TRBD2. V dropped 5 bases and J dropped 4; count of bases not matched to a gene: 16. The CDR3 spans 18 residues. Germline values: CDR1 MDHEN, CDR2 SYDVKM.